This T cell receptor beta chain was identified during a study of blood T cell repertoires in COVID-19. Per the original data handling: Nucleated cell number was recorded as an estimate derived from reference gene primer amplification. The protocol was immunoSEQ multiplex PCR, while the TCRdb copy is restricted to in-frame clones and leaves out a portion. The V and J calls and clone size come from that table; D and trimming were worked out from the DNA. The sample contains approximately 100,000 clones, over 75% of which appear only once. The sample consisted of peripheral blood. The sequence derives from a human donor in a cohort sampled during active or convalescent COVID-19.

Here the CDR3 DNA reads TGTGCCAGCAGTTTGCAGGGGGAGACCCAGTACTTC. Protein product: CASSLQGETQYF. The chain has TRBV5-6 and TRBJ2-5; D might be TRBD1 (6 bases). With 5 bases removed from V and 5 bases from J, the gap between germline ends came to 10 bases. The CDR3 totals 12 residues. CDR1 and CDR2 (germline): SGHDT, YYEEEE.